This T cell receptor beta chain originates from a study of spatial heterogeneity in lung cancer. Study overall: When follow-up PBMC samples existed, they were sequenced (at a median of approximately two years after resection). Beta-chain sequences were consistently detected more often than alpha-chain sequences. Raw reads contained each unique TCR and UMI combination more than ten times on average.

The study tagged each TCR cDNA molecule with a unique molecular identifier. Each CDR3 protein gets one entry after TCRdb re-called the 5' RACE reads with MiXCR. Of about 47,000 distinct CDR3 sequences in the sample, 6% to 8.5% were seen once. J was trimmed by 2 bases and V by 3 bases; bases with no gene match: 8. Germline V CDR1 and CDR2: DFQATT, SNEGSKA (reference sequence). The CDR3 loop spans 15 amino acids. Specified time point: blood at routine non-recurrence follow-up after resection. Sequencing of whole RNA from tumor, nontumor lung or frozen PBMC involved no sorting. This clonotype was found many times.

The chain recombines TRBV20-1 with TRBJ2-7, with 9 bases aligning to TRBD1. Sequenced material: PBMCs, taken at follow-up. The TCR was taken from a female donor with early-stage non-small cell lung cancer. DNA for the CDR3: TGCAGTGCTAGCGGGGTAGACAGGGGGACCTACGAGCAGTACTTC. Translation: CSASGVDRGTYEQYF.